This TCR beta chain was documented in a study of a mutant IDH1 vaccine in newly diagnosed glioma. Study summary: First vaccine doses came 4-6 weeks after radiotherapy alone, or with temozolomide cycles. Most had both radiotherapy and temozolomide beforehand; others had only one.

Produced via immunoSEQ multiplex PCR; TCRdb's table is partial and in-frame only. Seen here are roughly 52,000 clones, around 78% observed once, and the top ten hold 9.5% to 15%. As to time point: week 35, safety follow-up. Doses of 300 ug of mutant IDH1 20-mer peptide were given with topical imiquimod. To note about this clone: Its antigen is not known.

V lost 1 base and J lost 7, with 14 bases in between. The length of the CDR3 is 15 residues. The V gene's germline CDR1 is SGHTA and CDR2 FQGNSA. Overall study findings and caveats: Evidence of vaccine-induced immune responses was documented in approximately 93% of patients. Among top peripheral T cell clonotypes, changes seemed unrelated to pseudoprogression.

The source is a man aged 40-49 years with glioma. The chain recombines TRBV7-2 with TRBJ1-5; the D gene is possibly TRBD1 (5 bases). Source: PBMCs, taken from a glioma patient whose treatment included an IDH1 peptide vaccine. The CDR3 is CASSLGGREGQPQHF. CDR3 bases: TGTGCCAGCAGCTTAGGGGGCAGGGAAGGGCAGCCCCAGCATTTT.